This T cell receptor beta chain was retrieved from a study of blood T cell repertoires in COVID-19. The CDR3 has 16 residues. V lost 4 bases, J lost 0 bases, and 12 bases lay in between. Germline assignment: CDR1 SGHTA and CDR2 FQGNSA. The data were produced by immunoSEQ multiplex PCR, yet TCRdb's version contains in-frame clones alone and is incomplete. The table shows roughly 120,000 clones, with around 82% occurring only once. The rearrangement links TRBV7-2 to TRBJ2-2; the D gene is possibly TRBD2 (6 bases). This receptor was taken from a human donor in a cohort sampled during active or convalescent COVID-19. Sequenced input: peripheral blood. CDR3 in amino acids: CASSSSGTSNTGELFF. The CDR3 DNA is TGTGCCAGCAGCTCCTCAGGGACTTCGAACACCGGGGAGCTGTTTTTT.